The 27 T cell receptor beta chains in this list originate from one sample, sequenced in a study of blood T cell repertoires in COVID-19. Method: immunoSEQ multiplex PCR; TCRdb's copy keeps in-frame clones and lacks some. Among almost 70,000 clones listed, approximately 88% were seen once. Material for sequencing was peripheral blood. The receptors shown here come from an older woman with acute or convalescent COVID-19.

The genes are TRBV11-2 and TRBJ1-4, with D unresolved. Trimming stripped 5 bases from V and 5 bases from J, with 15 bases between. The CDR3 runs 15 residues. Germline values: CDR1 SGHAT, CDR2 FQNNGV. The CDR3 sequence is CASSPSGAANEKLFF. CDR3 nucleotide sequence: TGTGCCAGCAGCCCCTCCGGCGCAGCGAATGAAAAACTGTTTTTT.

The chain is built from TRBV3-1 (or the pseudogene TRBV3-2) and TRBJ2-1, with D possibly matching TRBD1 (6 bases). The CDR3 has 14 residues. Germline V gene data show CDR1 as LGHDT and CDR2 as YNNKEL (reference sequence). Trimming took 4 bases from V and 5 from J, leaving 12 bases between them. CDR3 sequence reads: CASSRDIQDNEQFF. The DNA of the CDR3 is TGTGCCAGCAGCCGGGACATCCAGGACAATGAGCAGTTCTTC.

V and J are TRBV3-1 (or the pseudogene TRBV3-2) and TRBJ1-4, with TRBD1 matching over 8 bases. The trim removed 5 bases at V and 4 bases at J, leaving 3 bases unmatched. The CDR3 extends over 14 amino acids. Germline lookup yields CDR1 LGHDT and CDR2 YNNKEL (reference sequence). Here the CDR3 DNA reads TGTGCCAGCAGCTTTGACAGGGGTAATGAAAAACTGTTTTTT. Translation: CASSFDRGNEKLFF.

The rearrangement uses TRBV7-9 and TRBJ2-7; D is ambiguous. The V gene's germline CDR1 is SEHNR and CDR2 FQNEAQ (reference sequence). V was cut by 3 bases and J by 0 bases, with 9 bases left in between. There are 14 residues in the CDR3. For the CDR3, the DNA is TGTGCCAGCAGCTTCGACACCTACTCCTACGAGCAGTACTTC. Its protein is CASSFDTYSYEQYF.

The chain combines TRBV5-4 with TRBJ1-1, with 8 bases fitting TRBD1. CDR1 is SGHNT and CDR2 is YYREEE in the germline V gene (reference sequence). The V gene end was trimmed by 4 bases and the J gene end by 6 bases; junction bases not matched to a gene: 2. The CDR3 is made up of 12 amino acids. CDR3 sequence: CASSGGQAEAFF. The CDR3 DNA is TGTGCCAGCAGCGGGGGACAGGCTGAAGCTTTCTTT.

The chain employs TRBV30 and TRBJ1-5; tentatively, D is TRBD1 (6 bases). CDR3 length: 16 amino acids. CDR1 is GTSNPN, CDR2 SVGIG, per germline (reference sequence). Trimming took off 2 bases at V and 3 bases at J, with 17 bases between the two ends. In DNA, the CDR3 is TGTGCCTGGAGTTCAGGGGTCGGGGCCCACAATCAGCCCCAGCATTTT. This encodes CAWSSGVGAHNQPQHF.

This clone showed up just once. The chain recombines TRBV6-6 with TRBJ1-2; D unresolved. The germline gives CDR1 MNHNY, CDR2 SVGAGI (reference sequence). This CDR3 comprises 11 residues. Between the trimmed V and J ends, which lost 6 bases and 3 bases, there was a span of 5 bases. The CDR3 is CASSPDYGYTF. The CDR3 nucleotides read TGTGCCAGCAGCCCAGACTATGGCTACACCTTC.

The CDR3 loop is CASSRQGLAYNSPLHF. For the CDR3, the DNA is TGTGCCAGCAGTCGACAGGGGTTGGCCTATAATTCACCCCTCCACTTT. V and J are TRBV28 and TRBJ1-6; TRBD1 matches at 8 bases. In germline, CDR1 is MDHEN, CDR2 SYDVKM. With 5 bases clipped from V and 2 bases from J, the junction kept 5 bases outside the gene matches. The CDR3 has 16 amino acids.

The rearrangement uses TRBV19 and TRBJ1-5, with no clear D. Trimming took off 5 bases at V and 1 base at J, with 18 bases between the two ends. The CDR3 length is 17 residues. Germline V gene data show CDR1 as LNHDA and CDR2 as SQIVND (reference sequence). CDR3 DNA sequence: TGTGCCAGTAGTGCCCGGCGGCACACTTTCAGCAATCAGCCCCAGCATTTT. Translation gives CASSARRHTFSNQPQHF.

V is TRBV12-3 or TRBV12-4 and J is TRBJ1-2; D unclear. V was trimmed by 5 bases and J by 8 bases, leaving 12 bases between them. This CDR3 comprises 12 residues. The CDR3 spells CASSLQTRGYTF. In nucleotides, the CDR3 is TGTGCCAGCAGTCTCCAAACTAGGGGCTACACCTTC.

The V gene is TRBV21-1, the J gene TRBJ1-4; TRBD1, the D gene given by the table, was not confirmed from the DNA. TRBV21-1 is listed as a pseudogene. The length of the CDR3 is 16 residues. The DNA for the CDR3 is TGTGCCAGCAGCAAAGAGGACAGTCGAGCTAATGAAAAACTGTTTTTT. Amino acid sequence: CASSKEDSRANEKLFF.

In its sample, this clone was seen once. The chain has TRBV2 and TRBJ1-5; D is ambiguous. Per germline, CDR1 SNHLY and CDR2 FYNNEI. This CDR3 comprises 13 residues. Trimming pared 4 bases from V and 7 bases from J, leaving 11 bases between. The CDR3 nucleotides read TGTGCCAGCAGTGCAGTGACTGGCCAGCCCCAGCATTTT. Amino acids: CASSAVTGQPQHF.

This clone has only a few counts. J is TRBJ2-7 and V is TRBV18; tentatively, D is TRBD1 (6 bases). In germline, CDR1 is KGHSH, CDR2 LQKENI. V was clipped by 2 bases and J by 0 bases, with 14 bases between them. The CDR3 has 16 residues. The CDR3 nucleotides read TGTGCCAGCTCACCATTCCGACAGGCGAGCTCCTACGAGCAGTACTTC. Translated: CASSPFRQASSYEQYF.

V and J are TRBV9 and TRBJ2-1; tentative D call: TRBD2 (6 bases). The germline gives CDR1 SGDLS, CDR2 YYNGEE. There are 15 residues in the CDR3. V lost 4 bases and J 4 bases, leaving 15 bases between the germline ends. In DNA form, the CDR3 reads TGTGCCAGCAGCCCTCCGGGACTGAGTTACAATGAGCAGTTCTTC. Translated, it gives CASSPPGLSYNEQFF.

The rearrangement joins TRBV5-1 to TRBJ1-5; 7 nucleotides align to TRBD1. The CDR3 is 15 amino acids. The V segment lost 4 bases and the J segment 0 bases; nucleotides outside the gene matches: 4. From germline, CDR1 is SGHRS and CDR2 YFSETQ. The CDR3 nucleotides are TGCGCCAGCAGCCGCGGGGACAGTAGCAATCAGCCCCAGCATTTT. Protein: CASSRGDSSNQPQHF. The whole variable domain, remainder taken from reference TRBV5-1 and TRBJ1-5, is KAGVTQTPRYLIKTRGQQVTLSCSPISGHRSVSWYQQTPGQGLQFLFEYFSETQRNKGNFPGRFSGRQFSNSRSEMNVSTLELGDSALYLCASSRGDSSNQPQHFGDGTRLSIL.

The rearrangement joins TRBV5-6 to TRBJ1-6; 9 nucleotides align to TRBD1. Looked up from germline, CDR1 is SGHDT and CDR2 is YYEEEE. This CDR3 contains 16 residues. V lost 4 bases and J lost 3; bases outside the gene matches: 5. The CDR3 is CASSPTGGIYNSPLHF. CDR3 sequence (DNA): TGTGCCAGCAGCCCGACAGGGGGAATCTATAATTCACCCCTCCACTTT.

This chain links TRBV21-1 with TRBJ1-2; the table gives TRBD1 as D, unverified against the DNA. TRBV21-1 is a known pseudogene. The CDR3 spans 14 residues. This chain's CDR3 is CASSKVGRDYGYTF. The DNA for the CDR3 is TGTGCCAGCAGCAAAGTTGGCAGGGACTATGGCTACACCTTC.

The gene calls are TRBV13 and TRBJ1-3, with a weak D call TRBD1 (5 bases). The V gene's germline CDR1 is PRHDT and CDR2 FYEKMQ (reference sequence). V dropped 7 bases and J dropped 5 bases, with 12 bases sitting between them. The CDR3 has 13 amino acids. The CDR3 protein is CASMSRGRNTIYF. CDR3 in DNA: TGTGCCAGCATGTCAAGGGGTAGAAACACCATATATTTT.

The chain employs TRBV2 and TRBJ1-2, with D perhaps matching TRBD1 (5 bases). Germline-derived CDR1 and CDR2 are SNHLY and FYNNEI. V gave up 3 bases and J gave up 3 bases, with 11 bases separating them. There are 14 residues in the CDR3. Here the CDR3 reads CASSDSRADYGYTF. DNA for the CDR3: TGTGCCAGCAGTGACTCCAGGGCGGACTATGGCTACACCTTC.

The chain links TRBV25-1 to TRBJ1-6, with 8 bases lining up with TRBD1. This CDR3 region has 15 residues. The V gene end was trimmed by 5 bases and the J gene end by 7 bases; junction bases not matched to a gene: 7. Germline-derived CDR1 and CDR2 are MGHDK and SYGVNS. The DNA for the CDR3 is TGTGCCAGCAGTCCGACGACAGGGGAGAATTCACCCCTCCACTTT. Translation: CASSPTTGENSPLHF.

This chain joins TRBV30 and TRBJ1-2; TRBD1 matches 7 bases. Germline V gives CDR1 GTSNPN, CDR2 SVGIG (reference sequence). The CDR3 sequence is 15 residues long. J was trimmed by 0 bases and V by 2 bases; bases with no gene match: 6. CDR3 DNA: TGTGCCTGGAGTTTAGGGGGACAGCCTAACTATGGCTACACCTTC. Translated, it gives CAWSLGGQPNYGYTF.

The chain combines TRBV27 with TRBJ1-5, with D maybe TRBD1 (6 bases). Trimming took off 3 bases at V and 5 bases at J, with 11 bases between the two ends. Germline CDR1 reads MNHEY; CDR2 reads SMNVEV (reference sequence). CDR3 length: 14 amino acids. CDR3 nucleotides: TGTGCCAGCAGTTTTGGCAGGGGCGATCAGCCCCAGCATTTT. Its protein product is CASSFGRGDQPQHF.

The chain has TRBV10-3 and TRBJ1-5; TRBD1 aligns across 8 bases. The V gene end was trimmed by 3 bases and the J gene end by 4 bases; junction bases not matched to a gene: 2. CDR1 is ENHRY and CDR2 is SYGVKD in the germline V gene. The CDR3 contains 14 residues. The CDR3: CAISDRQGNQPQHF. The CDR3 region has the DNA TGTGCCATCAGTGACAGACAGGGGAATCAGCCCCAGCATTTT.

The chain uses TRBV27 and TRBJ1-1; D perhaps matches TRBD1 (6 bases). The V gene's germline CDR1 is MNHEY and CDR2 SMNVEV (reference sequence). V was cut by 7 bases and J by 4 bases, with 19 bases left in between. The CDR3 is 15 residues long. CDR3 region: CASKPLTGSSTEAFF. The CDR3 bases are TGTGCCAGCAAGCCCCTCACAGGGTCGAGCACTGAAGCTTTCTTT.

In this sample, this clone turned up a few times. V and J are TRBV12-3 or TRBV12-4 and TRBJ1-1; D unclear. V was shortened by 10 bases and J by 5 bases, with 17 bases between the two germline ends. The length of the CDR3 is 13 residues. CDR3 amino acids: CAIRRGSWTEAFF. The CDR3 coding sequence is TGTGCCATCCGGCGGGGTAGTTGGACTGAAGCTTTCTTT.

This rearrangement joins TRBV5-1 to TRBJ1-2, with D possibly TRBD1 on 6 matching bases. V was trimmed by 0 bases and J by 2 bases, leaving 11 bases between them. The CDR3 runs to 15 residues. Germline loops: CDR1 SGHRS, CDR2 YFSETQ. CDR3 sequence: CASSLARGNNYGYTF. For the CDR3, the DNA is TGCGCCAGCAGCTTGGCCAGGGGAAACAACTATGGCTACACCTTC.

This chain links TRBV7-3 with TRBJ2-1, with TRBD2 matching over 8 bases. The CDR3 consists of 15 residues. CDR1 and CDR2 from the germline V gene are SGHTA and FQGTGA. Trimming took 2 bases from V and 3 from J; bases not matched to a gene: 3. Here the CDR3 reads CASSLGSGGYNEQFF. The DNA of the CDR3 is TGTGCCAGCAGCTTAGGAAGCGGGGGCTACAATGAGCAGTTCTTC.